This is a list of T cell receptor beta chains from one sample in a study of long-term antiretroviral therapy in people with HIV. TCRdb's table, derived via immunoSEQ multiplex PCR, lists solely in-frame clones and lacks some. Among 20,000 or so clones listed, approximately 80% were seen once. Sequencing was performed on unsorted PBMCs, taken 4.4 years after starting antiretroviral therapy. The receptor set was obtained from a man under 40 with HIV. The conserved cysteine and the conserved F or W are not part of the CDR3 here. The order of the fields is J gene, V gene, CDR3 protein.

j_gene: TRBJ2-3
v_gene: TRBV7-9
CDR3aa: ASSLKSPSTDTQY

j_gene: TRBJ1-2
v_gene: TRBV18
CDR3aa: ASSPVSGYT

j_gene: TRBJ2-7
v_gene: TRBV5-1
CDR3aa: ASSLGTYEQY

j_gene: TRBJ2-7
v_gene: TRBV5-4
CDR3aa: ASSFTPFGLRTGSYEQY

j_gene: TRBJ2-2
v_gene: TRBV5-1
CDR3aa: ASSADRLSNTGELF

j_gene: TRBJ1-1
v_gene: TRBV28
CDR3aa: ASRPSQGAFAEAF

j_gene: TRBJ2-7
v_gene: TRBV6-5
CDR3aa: ASSPSLGWAYEQY

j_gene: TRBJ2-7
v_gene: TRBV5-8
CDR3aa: ASSLWGTDEQY

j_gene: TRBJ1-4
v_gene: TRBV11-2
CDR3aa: ASSLAGTGGRKLF

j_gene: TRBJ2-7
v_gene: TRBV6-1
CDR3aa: ASTRTGGEQY

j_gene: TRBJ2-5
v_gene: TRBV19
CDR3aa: ASKDGPYQETQY

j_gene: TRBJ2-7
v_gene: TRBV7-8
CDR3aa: ASSPGLVGTGGDYEQY

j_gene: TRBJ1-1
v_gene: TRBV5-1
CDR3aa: ASSFISTGATEAF

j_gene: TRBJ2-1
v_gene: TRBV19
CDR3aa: ASSIGTSGHNEQF

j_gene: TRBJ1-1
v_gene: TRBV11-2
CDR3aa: ASSFGGDRETEAF

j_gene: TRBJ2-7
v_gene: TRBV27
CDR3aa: ASSFGRTYEQY

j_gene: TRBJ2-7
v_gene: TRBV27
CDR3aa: ASIAPGSHEQY

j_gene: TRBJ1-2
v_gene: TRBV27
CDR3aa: ASSSPGRSNYGYT